This T cell receptor beta chain originates from a study of vaccination effects on CD4 cells after COVID-19. Study context: It was a median of 72 days after the second dose that post-vaccine samples were obtained.

In the case of this clone: Its antigen is undetermined.

Culture lasted around eleven days before CD4+ T cell isolation. The vaccine given was either BNT162b2 or mRNA-1273, in two doses. None of the vaccinated had previously contracted SARS-CoV-2, and their nucleocapsid antibodies tested negative. Half the medium was replaced with IL-2 medium on days 3 and 7. TCRdb's copy holds only in-frame clones and misses some; the assay was immunoSEQ multiplex PCR. The sample lists about 45,000 clones; about three quarters were seen once. Sequenced here: CD4+ T cells from PBMCs cultured without peptide, sampled after COVID-19 vaccination. This clonotype originated in a human donor who received a COVID-19 vaccine.

DNA of the CDR3: TGTGCCAGCAGTTACTTCGGCGGTAGGAACACTGAAGCTTTCTTT. This codes for CASSYFGGRNTEAFF. The chain carries TRBV6-5 and TRBJ1-1, with D uncertain. Germline assignment: CDR1 MNHEY and CDR2 SVGAGI. This CDR3 region has 15 residues. Trimming shortened V by 1 base and J by 1 base, and 10 bases separated the two germline ends.